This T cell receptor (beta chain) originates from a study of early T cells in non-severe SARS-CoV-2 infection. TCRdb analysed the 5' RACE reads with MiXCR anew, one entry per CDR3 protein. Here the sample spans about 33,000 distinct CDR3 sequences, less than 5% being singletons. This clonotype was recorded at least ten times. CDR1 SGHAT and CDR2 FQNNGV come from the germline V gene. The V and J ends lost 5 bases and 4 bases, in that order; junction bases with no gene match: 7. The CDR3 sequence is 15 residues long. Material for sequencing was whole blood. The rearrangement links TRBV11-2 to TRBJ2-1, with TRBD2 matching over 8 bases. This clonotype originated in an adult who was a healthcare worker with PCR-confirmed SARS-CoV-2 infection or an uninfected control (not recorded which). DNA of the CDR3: TGTGCCAGCAGCACCACTAGCGGAGATTACAATGAGCAGTTCTTC. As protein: CASSTTSGDYNEQFF.